The rows below give T cell receptor beta chains drawn from one sample of a study of blood T cell repertoires in COVID-19. Libraries were prepared by immunoSEQ multiplex PCR; TCRdb keeps only in-frame clonotypes and omits some of them. Counted here are about 200,000 clones, roughly four fifths occurring once; the ten biggest clones make up approximately 12%. The sequenced sample consisted of PBMCs or T cells enriched from blood (not recorded which). Every receptor here comes from a man aged 40-49 years who had recovered from COVID-19. Both conserved end residues are part of each CDR3. A D gene is named only where the DNA matches it firmly. Rows may omit the clone size; those that give it use once, few, many or a size class.

CDR3 DNA,CDR3 protein,D gene,J gene,clone size,V gene
TGCGTTGGGGCCAGGGGCTCCTACAATGAGCAGTTCTTC,CVGARGSYNEQFF,-,TRBJ2-1,-,TRBV2
TGTGCCAGCAGCTTGGAGGACAAGGATGATGAAAAACTGTTTTTT,CASSLEDKDDEKLFF,-,TRBJ1-4,-,TRBV5-6
TGTGCTAGTGGTTCATCCGGGACAGGGGGACTTGGCTACACCTTC,CASGSSGTGGLGYTF,TRBD1,TRBJ1-2,-,TRBV12-5
TGTGCCAGCAGCGTACAGAGCTCTGGAAACACCATATATTTT,CASSVQSSGNTIYF,-,TRBJ1-3,-,TRBV7-6
TGTGCCAGCAGAGGGTGGGCGAGGGGGGAAAAACTGTTTTTT,CASRGWARGEKLFF,-,TRBJ1-4,once,TRBV11-2
TGTGCCAGCAGTCCCTCTCCGGGACAGGCGCGGGCTGAGCAGTTCTTC,CASSPSPGQARAEQFF,TRBD1,TRBJ2-1,-,TRBV6-2/TRBV6-3
TGTGCCGTTCAAGACGACAGGCAGATCGCGTACTATGGCTACACCTTC,CAVQDDRQIAYYGYTF,-,TRBJ1-2,once,TRBV2
TGTGCCTGGAGTCCTCGGGGGTGGCTCCGCTCCTACGAGCAGTACTTC,CAWSPRGWLRSYEQYF,-,TRBJ2-7,-,TRBV30
TGCGCCAGCAGTGCCCTAGCGGATACTAGCACAGATACGCAGTATTTT,CASSALADTSTDTQYF,TRBD2,TRBJ2-3,-,TRBV10-2
TGTGCCAGTAGTTTAGGACAGGGAAGTCAGCCCCAGCATTTT,CASSLGQGSQPQHF,TRBD1,TRBJ1-5,-,TRBV19
TGTGCCAGCAGTGCTGGGGTCCCGGGACAGGGGGTCTACGAGCAGTACTTC,CASSAGVPGQGVYEQYF,TRBD1,TRBJ2-7,-,TRBV2
TGCAGCGTTGGGGAGGGCCCCTATGGCTACACCTTC,CSVGEGPYGYTF,-,TRBJ1-2,-,TRBV29-1
TGCGCCAGCAGCTTAGGACAGGGGTCCTACAATGAGCAGTTCTTC,CASSLGQGSYNEQFF,TRBD1,TRBJ2-1,-,TRBV5-1
TGCGCCAGCAGCCAAGAGGAACTATACAATGAGCAGTTCTTC,CASSQEELYNEQFF,-,TRBJ2-1,once,TRBV4-3
TGTGCCAGCAGCCCACAGACCGGAGAAGCTTTCTTT,CASSPQTGEAFF,-,TRBJ1-1,-,TRBV27
TGTGCCAGCAGCTTAGAGGGGTATGGCTACACCTTC,CASSLEGYGYTF,-,TRBJ1-2,few,TRBV7-9
TGCGCCAGCAGCTTGAGACAGCTGAACACTGAAGCTTTCTTT,CASSLRQLNTEAFF,-,TRBJ1-1,-,TRBV5-1
TGTGCCAGCCGGGCACAGGCGGACTATGGCTACACCTTC,CASRAQADYGYTF,-,TRBJ1-2,-,TRBV27
TGCGCCAGCAGCTTGAATGCGGGGGGCCCAGATACGCAGTATTTT,CASSLNAGGPDTQYF,TRBD2,TRBJ2-3,-,TRBV5-1
TGTGCCTGGACAGGGGGTTACTCCACTGAAGCTTTCTTT,CAWTGGYSTEAFF,TRBD1,TRBJ1-1,-,TRBV30
TGTGCCAGCAGTTTCGAGACATCTAACTATGGCTACACCTTC,CASSFETSNYGYTF,-,TRBJ1-2,-,TRBV28
TGTGCCAGCACCCGGCGGGGCGATGGCTACACCTTC,CASTRRGDGYTF,-,TRBJ1-2,-,TRBV12-3/TRBV12-4
TGTGCCAGCAGCCAAGACTCAGATACGCAGTATTTT,CASSQDSDTQYF,-,TRBJ2-3,-,TRBV4-2